This T cell receptor beta chain was captured by sequencing in a study of cytomegalovirus exposure and HLA in healthy donors. CDR3 size: 20 residues. The germline V gene has CDR1 LGHNA and CDR2 YSLEER. Trimming removed 4 bases from V and 9 bases from J, with 34 bases in between. Concerning this clone: Its matching antigen is unknown.

Those who donated were healthy bone marrow donors. The PCR made use of 60 Vbeta and 13 Jbeta primers. Generated by immunoSEQ multiplex PCR, the TCRdb table keeps only in-frame clones and is missing some. The table has around 100,000 clones, about 82% seen once. The study's findings and limits: Available immune exposure information covered CMV serostatus only.

The sequence came from a man younger than 45 in good health and CMV-seronegative. The sequencing input was PBMCs. The rearrangement uses TRBV4-3 and TRBJ2-1, with TRBD1 as a possible D gene (6 bases). CDR3 DNA sequence: TGCGCCAGCAGCCTCCGCGGGCCCGAGGCAAGAGGGGGTGACTTCGGTGAGCAGTTCTTC. As protein: CASSLRGPEARGGDFGEQFF.